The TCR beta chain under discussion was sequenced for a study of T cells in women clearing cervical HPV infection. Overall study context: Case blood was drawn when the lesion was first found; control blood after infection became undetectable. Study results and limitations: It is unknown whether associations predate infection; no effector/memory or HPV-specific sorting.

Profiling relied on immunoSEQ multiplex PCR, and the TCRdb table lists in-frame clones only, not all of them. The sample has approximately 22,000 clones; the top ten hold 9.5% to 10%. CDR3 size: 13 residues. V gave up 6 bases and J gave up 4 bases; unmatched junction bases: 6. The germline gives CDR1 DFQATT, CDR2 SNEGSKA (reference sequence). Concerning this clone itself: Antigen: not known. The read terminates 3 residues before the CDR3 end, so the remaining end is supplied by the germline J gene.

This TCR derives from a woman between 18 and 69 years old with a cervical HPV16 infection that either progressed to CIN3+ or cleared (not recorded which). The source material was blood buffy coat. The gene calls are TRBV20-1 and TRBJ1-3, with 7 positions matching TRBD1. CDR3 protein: CSAVTGFGNTIYF. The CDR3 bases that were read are TGCAGTGCCGTGACAGGGTTCGGAAACACC.